This TCR beta chain emerged from a study of response to subunit inactivated influenza vaccine. Via MiXCR, TCRdb re-called the RT-PCR reads, giving one row per CDR3 protein. The repertoire holds a few hundred thousand distinct CDR3 sequences, 9.5% to 13% seen once, with more than 10% in the top ten. Germline CDR1 DFQATT, CDR2 SNEGSKA (reference sequence). The CDR3 sequence is 15 residues long. The V gene end was trimmed by 5 bases and the J gene end by 5 bases; junction bases not matched to a gene: 6. J is TRBJ2-3 and V is TRBV20-1; 14 bases are shared with TRBD2. This TCR was sampled from a man aged 50 to 59 who received an inactivated influenza vaccine. Sequencing was performed on PBMCs from blood, taken more than 35 days after vaccination. The DNA for the CDR3 is TGCAGTGCTTCCGGGACTAGCGGGAGAGTAGATACGCAGTATTTT. It yields the protein CSASGTSGRVDTQYF.